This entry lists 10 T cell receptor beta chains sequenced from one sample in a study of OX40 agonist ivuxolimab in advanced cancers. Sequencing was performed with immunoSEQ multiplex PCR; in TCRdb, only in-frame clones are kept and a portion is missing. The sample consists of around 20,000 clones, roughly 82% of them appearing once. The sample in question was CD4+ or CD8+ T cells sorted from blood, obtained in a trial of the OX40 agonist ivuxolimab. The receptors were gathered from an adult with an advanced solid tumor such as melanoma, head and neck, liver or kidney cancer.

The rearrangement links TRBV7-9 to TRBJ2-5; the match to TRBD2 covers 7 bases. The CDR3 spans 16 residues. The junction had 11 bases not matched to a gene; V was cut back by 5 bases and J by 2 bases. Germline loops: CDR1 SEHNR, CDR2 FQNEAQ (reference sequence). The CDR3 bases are TGTGCCAGCAGCCATTTGGGGGGGACGCTTCAAGAGACCCAGTACTTC. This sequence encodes CASSHLGGTLQETQYF.

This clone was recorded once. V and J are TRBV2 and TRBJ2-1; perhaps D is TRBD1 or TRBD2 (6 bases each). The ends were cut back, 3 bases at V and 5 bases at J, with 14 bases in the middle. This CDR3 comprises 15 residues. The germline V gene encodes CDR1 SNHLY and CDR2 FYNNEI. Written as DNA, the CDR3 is TGTGCCAGCAGTGAGTCGTGGGGGGCTAACAATGAGCAGTTCTTC. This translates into CASSESWGANNEQFF.

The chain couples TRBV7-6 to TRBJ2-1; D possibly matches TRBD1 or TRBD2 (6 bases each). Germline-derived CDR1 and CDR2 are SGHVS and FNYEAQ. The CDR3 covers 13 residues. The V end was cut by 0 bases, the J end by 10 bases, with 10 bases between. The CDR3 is CASSLAEGTEQFF. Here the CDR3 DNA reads TGTGCCAGCAGCTTAGCGGAGGGGACAGAGCAGTTCTTC.

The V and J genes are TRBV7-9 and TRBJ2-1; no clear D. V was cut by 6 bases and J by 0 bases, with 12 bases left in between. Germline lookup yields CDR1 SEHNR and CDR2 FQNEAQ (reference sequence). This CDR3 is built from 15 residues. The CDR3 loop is CASRSRYSSYNEQFF. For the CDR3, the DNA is TGTGCCAGCAGGAGCCGGTATAGCTCCTACAATGAGCAGTTCTTC.

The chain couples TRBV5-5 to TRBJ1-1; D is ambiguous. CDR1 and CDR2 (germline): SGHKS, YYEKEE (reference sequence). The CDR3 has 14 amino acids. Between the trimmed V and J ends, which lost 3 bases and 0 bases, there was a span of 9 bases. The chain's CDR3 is CASSSHYLNTEAFF. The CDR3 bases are TGTGCCAGCAGCTCCCACTACTTGAACACTGAAGCTTTCTTT.

The CDR3 loop is CATRGDEKLFF. The DNA of the CDR3 is TGTGCCACCCGGGGGGACGAAAAACTGTTTTTT. The rearrangement joins TRBV27 to TRBJ1-4; weak D call: TRBD1 (5 bases). Germline CDR1 reads MNHEY; CDR2 reads SMNVEV (reference sequence). The CDR3 is 11 residues long. V shed 10 bases and J shed 8 bases, with 11 bases lying between them.

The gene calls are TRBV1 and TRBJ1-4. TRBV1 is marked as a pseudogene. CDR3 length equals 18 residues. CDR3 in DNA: TGCACCAGCAGCCAAGATCGCGGCTCTAGAAGAACTAATGAAAAACTGTTTTTT. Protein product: CTSSQDRGSRRTNEKLFF.

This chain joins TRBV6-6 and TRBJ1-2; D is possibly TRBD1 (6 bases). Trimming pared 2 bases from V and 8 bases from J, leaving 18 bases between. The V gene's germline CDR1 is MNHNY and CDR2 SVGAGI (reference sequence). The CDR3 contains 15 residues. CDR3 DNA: TGTGCCAGCAGTTACATGGACAGTCCCCGAGAGGGCTACACCTTC. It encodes CASSYMDSPREGYTF.

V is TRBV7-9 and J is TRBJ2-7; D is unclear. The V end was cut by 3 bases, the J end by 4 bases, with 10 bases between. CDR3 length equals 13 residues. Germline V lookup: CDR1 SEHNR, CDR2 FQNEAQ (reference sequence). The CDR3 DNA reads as TGTGCCAGCAGCTTTCAGACTGGTTACGAGCAGTACTTC. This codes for CASSFQTGYEQYF.

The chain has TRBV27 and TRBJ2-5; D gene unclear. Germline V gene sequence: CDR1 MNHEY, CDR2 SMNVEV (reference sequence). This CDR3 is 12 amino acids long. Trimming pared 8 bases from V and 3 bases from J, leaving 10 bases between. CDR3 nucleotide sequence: TGTGCCAGCGGGCGGCACGAAGAGACCCAGTACTTC. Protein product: CASGRHEETQYF.